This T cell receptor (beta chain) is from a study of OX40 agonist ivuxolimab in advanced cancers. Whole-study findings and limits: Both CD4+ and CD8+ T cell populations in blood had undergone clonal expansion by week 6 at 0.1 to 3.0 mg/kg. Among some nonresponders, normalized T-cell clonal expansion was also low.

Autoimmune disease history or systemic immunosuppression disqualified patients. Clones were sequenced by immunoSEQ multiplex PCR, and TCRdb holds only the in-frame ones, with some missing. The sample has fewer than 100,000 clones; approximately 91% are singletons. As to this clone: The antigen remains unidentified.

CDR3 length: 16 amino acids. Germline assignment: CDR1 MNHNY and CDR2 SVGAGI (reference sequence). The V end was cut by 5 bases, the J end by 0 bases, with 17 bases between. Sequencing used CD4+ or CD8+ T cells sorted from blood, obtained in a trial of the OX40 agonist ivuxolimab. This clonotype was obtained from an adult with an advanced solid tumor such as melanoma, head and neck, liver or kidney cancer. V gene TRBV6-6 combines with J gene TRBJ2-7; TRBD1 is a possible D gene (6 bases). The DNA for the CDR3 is TGTGCCAGCAGTAATCCGACAGGAAACCCCTCCTACGAGCAGTACTTC. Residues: CASSNPTGNPSYEQYF.